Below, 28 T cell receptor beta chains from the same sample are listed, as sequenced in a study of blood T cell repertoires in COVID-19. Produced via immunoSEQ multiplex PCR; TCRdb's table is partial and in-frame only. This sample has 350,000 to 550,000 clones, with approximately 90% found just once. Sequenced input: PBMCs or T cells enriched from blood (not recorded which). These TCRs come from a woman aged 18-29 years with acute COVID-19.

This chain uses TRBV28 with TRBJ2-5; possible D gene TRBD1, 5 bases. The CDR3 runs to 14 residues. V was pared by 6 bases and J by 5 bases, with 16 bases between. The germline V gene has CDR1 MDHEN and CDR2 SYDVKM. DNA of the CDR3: TGTGCCAGCAGCATCATATTGTCAGGGGAGACCCAGTACTTC. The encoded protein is CASSIILSGETQYF. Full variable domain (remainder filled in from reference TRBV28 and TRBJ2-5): DVKVTQSSRYLVKRTGEKVFLECVQDMDHENMFWYRQDPGLGLRLIYFSYDVKMKEKGDIPEGYSVSREKKERFSLILESASTNQTSMYLCASSIILSGETQYFGPGTRLLVL.

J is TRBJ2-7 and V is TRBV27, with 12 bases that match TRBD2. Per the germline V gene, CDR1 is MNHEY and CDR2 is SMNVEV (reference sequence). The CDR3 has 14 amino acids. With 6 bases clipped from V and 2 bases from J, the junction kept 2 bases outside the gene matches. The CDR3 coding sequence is TGTGCCAGCAGACTAGCGGGAGGTACCTACGAGCAGTACTTC. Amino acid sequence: CASRLAGGTYEQYF.

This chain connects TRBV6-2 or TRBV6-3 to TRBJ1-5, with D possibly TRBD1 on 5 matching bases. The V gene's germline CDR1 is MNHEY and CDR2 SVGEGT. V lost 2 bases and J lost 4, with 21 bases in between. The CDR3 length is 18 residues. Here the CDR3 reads CASSYNRPSTEYNQPQHF. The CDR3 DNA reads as TGTGCCAGCAGTTACAATCGTCCCTCGACAGAATATAATCAGCCCCAGCATTTT.

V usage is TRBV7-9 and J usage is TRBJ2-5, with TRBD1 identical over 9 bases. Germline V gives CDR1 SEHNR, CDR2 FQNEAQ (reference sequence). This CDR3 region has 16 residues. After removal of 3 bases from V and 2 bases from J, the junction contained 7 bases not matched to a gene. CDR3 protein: CASSLIPGQGQETQYF. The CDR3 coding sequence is TGTGCCAGCAGCTTGATTCCGGGACAGGGTCAAGAGACCCAGTACTTC. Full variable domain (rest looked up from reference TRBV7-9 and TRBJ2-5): DTGVSQNPRHKITKRGQNVTFRCDPISEHNRLYWYRQTLGQGPEFLTYFQNEAQLEKSRLLSDRFSAERPKGSFSTLEIQRTEQGDSAMYLCASSLIPGQGQETQYFGPGTRLLVL.

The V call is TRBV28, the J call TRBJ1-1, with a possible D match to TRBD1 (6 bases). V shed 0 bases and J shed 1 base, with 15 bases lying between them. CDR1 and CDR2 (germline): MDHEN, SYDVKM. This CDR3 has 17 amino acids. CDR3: CASSLWRGFRANTEAFF. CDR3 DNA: TGTGCCAGCAGTTTATGGAGGGGGTTTAGAGCGAACACTGAAGCTTTCTTT. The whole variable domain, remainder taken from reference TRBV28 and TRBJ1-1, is DVKVTQSSRYLVKRTGEKVFLECVQDMDHENMFWYRQDPGLGLRLIYFSYDVKMKEKGDIPEGYSVSREKKERFSLILESASTNQTSMYLCASSLWRGFRANTEAFFGQGTRLTVV.

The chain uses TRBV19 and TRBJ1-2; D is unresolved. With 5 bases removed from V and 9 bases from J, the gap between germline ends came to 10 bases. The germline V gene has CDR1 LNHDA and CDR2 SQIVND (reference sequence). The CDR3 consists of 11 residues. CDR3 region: CASSSPTSYTF. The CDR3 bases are TGTGCCAGTAGTTCCCCCACAAGCTACACCTTC.

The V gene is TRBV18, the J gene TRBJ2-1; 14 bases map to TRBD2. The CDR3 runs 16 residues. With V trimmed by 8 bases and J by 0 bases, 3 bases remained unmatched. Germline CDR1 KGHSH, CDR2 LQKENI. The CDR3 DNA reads TGTGCCAGCCCGGGGACTAGCGGGAGCTCCTACAATGAGCAGTTCTTC. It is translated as CASPGTSGSSYNEQFF.

In nucleotides, the CDR3 is TGTGCCAGCATGGGCAACTATGGCTACACCTTC. Amino acid sequence: CASMGNYGYTF. The V and J genes are TRBV9 and TRBJ1-2, with D uncertain. CDR3 length: 11 amino acids. Germline assignment: CDR1 SGDLS and CDR2 YYNGEE. Between the trimmed V and J ends, which lost 6 bases and 2 bases, there was a span of 5 bases.

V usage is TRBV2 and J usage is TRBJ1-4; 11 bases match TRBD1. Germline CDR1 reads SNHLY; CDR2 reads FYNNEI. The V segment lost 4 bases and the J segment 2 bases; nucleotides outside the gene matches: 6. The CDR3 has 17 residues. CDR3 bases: TGTGCCAGCAGTGTTTGGACAGGGGGCTCTACTAATGAAAAACTGTTTTTT. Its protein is CASSVWTGGSTNEKLFF.

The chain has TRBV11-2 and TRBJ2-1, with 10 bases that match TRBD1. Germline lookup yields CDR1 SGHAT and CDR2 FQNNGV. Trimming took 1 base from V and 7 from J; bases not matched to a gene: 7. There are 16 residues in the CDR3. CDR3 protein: CASSLGPGQGSNEQFF. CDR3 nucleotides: TGTGCCAGCAGCTTAGGCCCGGGACAGGGGTCAAATGAGCAGTTCTTC.

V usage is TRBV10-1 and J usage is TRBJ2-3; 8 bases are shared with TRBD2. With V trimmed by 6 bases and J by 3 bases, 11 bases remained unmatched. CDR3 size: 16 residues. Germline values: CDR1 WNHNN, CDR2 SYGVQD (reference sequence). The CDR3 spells CASSDISGTITDTQYF. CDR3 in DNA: TGCGCCAGCAGCGATATTAGCGGGACTATTACAGATACGCAGTATTTT.

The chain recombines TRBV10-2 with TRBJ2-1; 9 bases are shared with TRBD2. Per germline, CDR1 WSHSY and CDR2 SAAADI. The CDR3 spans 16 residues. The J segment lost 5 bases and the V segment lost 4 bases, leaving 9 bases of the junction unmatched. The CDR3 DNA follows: TGCGCCAGCAGTGCTACGGGGGGACTAGCTAACAATGAGCAGTTCTTC. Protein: CASSATGGLANNEQFF.

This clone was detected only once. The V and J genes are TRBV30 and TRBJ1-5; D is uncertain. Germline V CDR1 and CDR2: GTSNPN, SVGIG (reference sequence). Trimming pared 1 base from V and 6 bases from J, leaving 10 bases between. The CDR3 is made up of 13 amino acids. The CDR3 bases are TGTGCCTGGAGTGCCGAGTCTAGTCAGCCCCAGCATTTT. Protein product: CAWSAESSQPQHF.

CDR3 sequence (DNA): TGTGCCAGCTCACCAGGAGGGACCAGCAATCAGCCCCAGCATTTT. Translating gives CASSPGGTSNQPQHF. The chain links TRBV18 to TRBJ1-5; possible D gene TRBD1, 5 bases. The germline gives CDR1 KGHSH, CDR2 LQKENI. The ends were cut back, 2 bases at V and 1 base at J, with 9 bases in the middle. The CDR3 sequence is 15 residues long.

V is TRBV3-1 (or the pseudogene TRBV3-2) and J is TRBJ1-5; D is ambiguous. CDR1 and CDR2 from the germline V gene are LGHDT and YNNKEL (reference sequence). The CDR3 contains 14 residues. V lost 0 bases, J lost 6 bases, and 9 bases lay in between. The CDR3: CASSQDSICQPQHF. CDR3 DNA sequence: TGTGCCAGCAGCCAAGATAGTATCTGTCAGCCCCAGCATTTT.

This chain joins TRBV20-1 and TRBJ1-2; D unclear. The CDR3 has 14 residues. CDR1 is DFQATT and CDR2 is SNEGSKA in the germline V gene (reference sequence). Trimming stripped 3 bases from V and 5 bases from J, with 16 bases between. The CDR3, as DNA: TGCAGTGCTAGTGTTCCTGCTAACTATTATGGCTACACCTTC. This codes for CSASVPANYYGYTF.

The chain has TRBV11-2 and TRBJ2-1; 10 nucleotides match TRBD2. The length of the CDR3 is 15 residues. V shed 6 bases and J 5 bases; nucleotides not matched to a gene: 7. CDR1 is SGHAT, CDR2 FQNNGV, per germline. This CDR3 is CASRLAGFGDNEQFF. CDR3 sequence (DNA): TGTGCCAGCAGACTAGCGGGATTTGGGGACAATGAGCAGTTCTTC.

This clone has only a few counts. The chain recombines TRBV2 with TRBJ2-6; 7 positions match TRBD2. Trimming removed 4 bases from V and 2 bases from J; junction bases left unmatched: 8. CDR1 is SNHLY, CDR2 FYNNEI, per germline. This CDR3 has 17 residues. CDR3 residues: CASSGRSGGAGANVLTF. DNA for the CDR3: TGTGCCAGCAGTGGGAGGTCGGGGGGAGCTGGGGCCAACGTCCTGACTTTC.

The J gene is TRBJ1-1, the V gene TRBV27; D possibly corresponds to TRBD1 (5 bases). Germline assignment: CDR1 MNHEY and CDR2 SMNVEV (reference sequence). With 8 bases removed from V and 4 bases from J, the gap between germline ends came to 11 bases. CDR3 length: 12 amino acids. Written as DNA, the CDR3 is TGTGCCAGCGGGTCAGGGATCACTGAAGCTTTCTTT. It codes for CASGSGITEAFF.

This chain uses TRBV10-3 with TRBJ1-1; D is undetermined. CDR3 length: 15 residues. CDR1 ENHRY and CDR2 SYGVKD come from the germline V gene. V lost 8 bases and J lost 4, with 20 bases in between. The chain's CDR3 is CAISAGIDLGTEAFF. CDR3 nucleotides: TGTGCCATCTCTGCGGGCATTGATTTAGGCACTGAAGCTTTCTTT.

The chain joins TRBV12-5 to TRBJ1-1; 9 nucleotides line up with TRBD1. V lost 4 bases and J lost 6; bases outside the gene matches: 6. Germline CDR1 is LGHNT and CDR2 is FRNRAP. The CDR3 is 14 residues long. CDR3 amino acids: CASGSRRDRAEAFF. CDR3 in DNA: TGTGCTAGTGGTTCCCGCCGGGACAGGGCTGAAGCTTTCTTT. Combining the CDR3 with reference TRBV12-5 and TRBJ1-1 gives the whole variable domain DARVTQTPRHKVTEMGQEVTMRCQPILGHNTVFWYRQTMMQGLELLAYFRNRAPLDDSGMPKDRFSAEMPDATLATLKIQPSEPRDSAVYFCASGSRRDRAEAFFGQGTRLTVV.

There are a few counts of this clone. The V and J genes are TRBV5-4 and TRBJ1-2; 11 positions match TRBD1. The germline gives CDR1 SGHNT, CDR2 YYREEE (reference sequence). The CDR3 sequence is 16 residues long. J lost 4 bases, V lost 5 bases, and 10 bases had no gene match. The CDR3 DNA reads TGTGCCAGCAGTCAGCAAAGGACAGGGGGCATCTATGGCTACACCTTC. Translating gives CASSQQRTGGIYGYTF.

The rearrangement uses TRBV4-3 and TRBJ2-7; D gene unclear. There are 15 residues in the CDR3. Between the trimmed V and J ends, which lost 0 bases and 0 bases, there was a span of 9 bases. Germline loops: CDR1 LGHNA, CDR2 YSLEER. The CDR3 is CASSQDHLSSYEQYF. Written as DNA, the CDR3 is TGCGCCAGCAGCCAAGATCACTTGAGCTCCTACGAGCAGTACTTC.

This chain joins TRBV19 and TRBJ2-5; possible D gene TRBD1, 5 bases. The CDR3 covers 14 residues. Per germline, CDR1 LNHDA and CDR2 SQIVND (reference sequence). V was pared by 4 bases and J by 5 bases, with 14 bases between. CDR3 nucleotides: TGTGCCAGTAGTACTAGTCATAAGGGGGAGACCCAGTACTTC. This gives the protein CASSTSHKGETQYF.

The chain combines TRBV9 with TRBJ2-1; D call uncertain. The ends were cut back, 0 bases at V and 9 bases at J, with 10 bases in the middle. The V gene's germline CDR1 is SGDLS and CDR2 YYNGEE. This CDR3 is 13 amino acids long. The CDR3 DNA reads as TGTGCCAGCAGCGTAGTCGATGCCGGTGAGCAGTTCTTC. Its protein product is CASSVVDAGEQFF.

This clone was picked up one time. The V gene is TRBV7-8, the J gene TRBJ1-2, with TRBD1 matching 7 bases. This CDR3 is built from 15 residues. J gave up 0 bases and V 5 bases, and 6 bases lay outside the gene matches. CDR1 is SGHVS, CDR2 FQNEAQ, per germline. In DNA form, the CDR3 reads TGTGCCAGCAGCGCCCGACAGGGAGCTAACTATGGCTACACCTTC. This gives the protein CASSARQGANYGYTF.

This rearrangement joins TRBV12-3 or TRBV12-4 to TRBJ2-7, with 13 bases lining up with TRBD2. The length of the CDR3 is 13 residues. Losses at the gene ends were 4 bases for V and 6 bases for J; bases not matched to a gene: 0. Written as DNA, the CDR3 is TGTGCCAGCAGTTGGACTAGCGGGGGCGAGCAGTACTTC. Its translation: CASSWTSGGEQYF.

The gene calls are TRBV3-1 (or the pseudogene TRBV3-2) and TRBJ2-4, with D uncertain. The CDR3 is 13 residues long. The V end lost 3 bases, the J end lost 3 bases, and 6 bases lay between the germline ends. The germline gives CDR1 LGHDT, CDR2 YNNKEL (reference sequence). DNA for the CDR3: TGTGCCAGCAGCCAGGCTGGCAAAAACATTCAGTACTTC. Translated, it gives CASSQAGKNIQYF.